This T cell receptor (beta chain) was observed in a study of breast tumors, draining lymph nodes, adjacent tissues. Study conclusions and caveats: Findings are consistent with lymph node origin and intratumoral expansion of most tumor T cells. Luminal-like breast cancer showed significantly higher tumor–nontumor repertoire similarity than basal-like.

TCRdb used MiXCR to reprocess the multiplex PCR reads, holding one entry per CDR3 protein. The sample consists of under 110,000 distinct CDR3 sequences, more than 30% of them appearing once. Breast cancer patients provided tissue from their axillary draining lymph nodes. Ten or more counts support this clonotype. What it binds is not known. V lost 3 bases and J lost 7, with 13 bases in between. The CDR3 length is 13 residues. Germline V gene sequence: CDR1 SQVTM, CDR2 ANQGSEA. The receptor comes from a female donor with breast cancer. Some clones in this sample may be carry-over from other donors' samples. The sequenced sample was axillary lymph node tissue. V usage is TRBV29-1 and J usage is TRBJ1-5; D uncertain. The CDR3 is CSVDVGFGQPQHF. In nucleotides, the CDR3 is TGCAGCGTTGACGTCGGGTTTGGGCAGCCCCAGCATTTT.